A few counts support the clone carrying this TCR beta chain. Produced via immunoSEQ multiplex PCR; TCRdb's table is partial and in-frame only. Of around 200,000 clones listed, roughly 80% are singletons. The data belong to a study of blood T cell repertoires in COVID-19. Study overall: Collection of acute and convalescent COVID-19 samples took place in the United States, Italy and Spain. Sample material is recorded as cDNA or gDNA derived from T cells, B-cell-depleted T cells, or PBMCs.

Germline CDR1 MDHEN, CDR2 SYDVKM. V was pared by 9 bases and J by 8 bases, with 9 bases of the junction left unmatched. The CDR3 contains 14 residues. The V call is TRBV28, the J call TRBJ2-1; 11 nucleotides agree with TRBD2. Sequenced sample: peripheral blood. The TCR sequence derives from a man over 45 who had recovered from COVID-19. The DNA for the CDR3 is TGTGCCAGTTTTAGCGGGAGGGCCGGATATGAGCAGTTCTTC. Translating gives CASFSGRAGYEQFF.